This entry lists 10 T cell receptor beta chains sequenced from one sample in a study of blood T cell repertoires in COVID-19. Measured with immunoSEQ multiplex PCR; TCRdb has only the in-frame clones, and not every one. The data show around 250,000 clones, with 88% seen just once and roughly 3% held by the top ten. The specimen was PBMCs or T cells enriched from blood (not recorded which). These receptor sequences come from a woman in her 40s who had been exposed to COVID-19.

The chain has TRBV19 and TRBJ2-1, with 13 bases identical to TRBD2. V shed 6 bases, J shed 5 bases, and the junction held 1 base outside the gene matches. The germline CDR1 and CDR2 sequences are LNHDA and SQIVND (reference sequence). This CDR3 is 14 amino acids long. Here the CDR3 reads CASSGTSGNNEQFF. DNA of the CDR3: TGTGCCAGTAGCGGGACTAGCGGGAACAATGAGCAGTTCTTC.

The chain is built from TRBV6-5 and TRBJ1-6; 11 bases are a match to TRBD1. Germline V CDR1 and CDR2: MNHEY, SVGAGI. The V segment lost 2 bases and the J segment 7 bases; nucleotides outside the gene matches: 4. CDR3 length: 16 amino acids. The CDR3 coding sequence is TGTGCCAGCAGTTACCGGAGGACAGGGGGCAATTCACCCCTCCACTTT. It encodes CASSYRRTGGNSPLHF.

This clone was found once. This chain uses TRBV7-2 with TRBJ1-1, with D unclear. The V end lost 2 bases, the J end lost 1 base, and 5 bases lay between the germline ends. The CDR3 extends over 13 amino acids. Germline loops: CDR1 SGHTA, CDR2 FQGNSA. The CDR3 reads CASSLSRNTEAFF. CDR3 DNA: TGTGCCAGCAGCTTATCCCGGAACACTGAAGCTTTCTTT.

The chain combines TRBV28 with TRBJ1-5, with D possibly being TRBD1 (6 bases). This CDR3 is 16 amino acids long. Trimming pared 6 bases from V and 4 bases from J, leaving 19 bases between. Germline V gives CDR1 MDHEN, CDR2 SYDVKM. As DNA, the CDR3 is TGTGCCAGCAGCTCACCTCGCAGGGGCAATAATCAGCCCCAGCATTTT. Protein product: CASSSPRRGNNQPQHF.

A note on this clone: One end of the junction is discordant with germline, which a read error may explain. V and J are TRBV5-1 and TRBJ2-5; TRBD2 agrees at 11 bases. This CDR3 region has 19 residues. The germline V gene has CDR1 SGHRS and CDR2 YFSETQ. In DNA, the CDR3 is TGTGCCAGCAGCTGGCCGACTAGCGGGAAAAAGAATTTACAAGAGACCCAGTACTTC. Amino acid sequence: CASSWPTSGKKNLQETQYF.

This chain joins TRBV18 and TRBJ2-5; D uncertain. Germline V gene data show CDR1 as KGHSH and CDR2 as LQKENI. The length of the CDR3 is 12 residues. V gave up 5 bases and J gave up 2 bases, with 6 bases separating them. Here the CDR3 reads CASSGQQETQYF. The CDR3 DNA is TGTGCCAGCTCAGGGCAGCAAGAGACCCAGTACTTC.

This clone appeared a single time. The rearrangement joins TRBV30 to TRBJ2-2; TRBD2 might be the D (6 bases). This CDR3 has 13 residues. Germline CDR1 and CDR2: GTSNPN and SVGIG (reference sequence). V dropped 0 bases and J dropped 11 bases, with 13 bases sitting between them. The DNA of the CDR3 is TGTGCCTGGAGTGTACTACTGCGGGGAGAGCTGTTTTTT. Its protein product is CAWSVLLRGELFF. The whole variable domain, remainder taken from reference TRBV30 and TRBJ2-2, is SQTIHQWPATLVQPVGSPLSLECTVEGTSNPNLYWYRQAAGRGLQLLFYSVGIGQISSEVPQNLSASRPQDRQFILSSKKLLLSDSGFYLCAWSVLLRGELFFGEGSRLTVL.

The J gene is TRBJ2-7, the V gene TRBV7-4; a possible D gene is TRBD1 (6 bases). V lost 1 base and J lost 1, with 17 bases in between. Germline CDR1 is SGHVT and CDR2 is SQSDAQ. This CDR3 region has 17 residues. The CDR3 bases are TGTGCCAGCAGCTTAGGGACAGATGAGAGAACTTCCTACGAGCAGTACGTC. Protein sequence: CASSLGTDERTSYEQYV.

CDR3 nucleotide sequence: TGTGCCAGCAGCCGTAGACAGGGGGCGAGTCAGCCCCAGCATTTT. The encoded protein is CASSRRQGASQPQHF. V and J are TRBV3-1 (or the pseudogene TRBV3-2) and TRBJ1-5; 10 nucleotides match TRBD1. Germline V gene lookup returns CDR1 LGHDT and CDR2 YNNKEL (reference sequence). V lost 4 bases and J lost 6; bases outside the gene matches: 6. The CDR3 is 15 amino acids.

The CDR3 spells CASSLGDRSNEKLFF. The CDR3 bases are TGTGCCAGCAGCTTGGGAGACAGGTCTAATGAAAAACTGTTTTTT. The chain carries TRBV5-4 and TRBJ1-4; tentative D call: TRBD1 (6 bases). The CDR3 covers 15 residues. Germline V gives CDR1 SGHNT, CDR2 YYREEE (reference sequence). V lost 0 bases, J lost 3 bases, and 9 bases lay in between.